This T cell receptor beta chain was captured in a study of identical twins. CDR1 and CDR2 from the germline V gene are SGHAT and FQNNGV. With 3 bases removed from V and 1 base from J, the gap between germline ends came to 9 bases. The length of the CDR3 is 14 residues. TCRdb ran MiXCR on the 5' RACE reads and lists one entry per CDR3 protein. Counted here are approximately 210,000 distinct CDR3 sequences, 15% to 20% occurring once; the ten biggest clones make up over 35%. These data were likewise used in another study, on T cells expressing NK-cell markers.

The sequenced sample was CD8+ T cells sorted from blood. The source is a woman aged 18-29 years in good health. V and J are TRBV11-2 and TRBJ1-1; D is undetermined. DNA of the CDR3: TGTGCCAGCAGCTTGATACAGACGAACACTGAAGCTTTCTTT. Amino acid sequence: CASSLIQTNTEAFF.